This T cell receptor beta chain was retrieved from a study of early T cells in non-severe SARS-CoV-2 infection. The CDR3 is 13 residues long. Germline V gives CDR1 SQVTM, CDR2 ANQGSEA. V was pared by 4 bases and J by 1 base, with 11 bases between. Unique molecular identifiers were affixed to single, distinct cDNA molecules. Via MiXCR, TCRdb re-called the 5' RACE reads, giving one row per CDR3 protein. Among 90,000 to 120,000 distinct CDR3 sequences listed, 12% were seen once. This TCR was recovered from an adult who was a healthcare worker with PCR-confirmed SARS-CoV-2 infection or an uninfected control (not recorded which). Sample: whole blood. The chain employs TRBV29-1 and TRBJ2-7, with unresolved D. The CDR3 is CSVADGPSYEQYF. CDR3 nucleotide sequence: TGCAGCGTTGCTGACGGACCGTCCTACGAGCAGTACTTC.